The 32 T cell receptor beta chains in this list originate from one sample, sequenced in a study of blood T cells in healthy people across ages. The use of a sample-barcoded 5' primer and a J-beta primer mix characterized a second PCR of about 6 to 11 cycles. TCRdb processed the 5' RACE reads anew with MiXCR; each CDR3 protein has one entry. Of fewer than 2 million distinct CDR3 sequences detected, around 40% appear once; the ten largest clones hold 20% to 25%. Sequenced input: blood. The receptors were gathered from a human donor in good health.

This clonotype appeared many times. The CDR3 reads CASSLLREYNEQFF. CDR3 DNA: TGTGCCAGCAGCTTGTTGAGGGAATACAATGAGCAGTTCTTC. The chain is built from TRBV5-5 and TRBJ2-1; D may be TRBD2 (5 bases). With 1 base removed from V and 4 bases from J, the gap between germline ends came to 9 bases. This CDR3 has 14 residues. Germline V gene lookup returns CDR1 SGHKS and CDR2 YYEKEE (reference sequence).

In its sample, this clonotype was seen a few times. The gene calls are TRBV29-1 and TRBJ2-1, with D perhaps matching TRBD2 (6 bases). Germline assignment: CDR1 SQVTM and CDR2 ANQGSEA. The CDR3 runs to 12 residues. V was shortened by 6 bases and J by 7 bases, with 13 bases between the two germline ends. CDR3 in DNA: TGCAGCGTGGGGGGAGTTTCTAATGAGCAGTTCTTC. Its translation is CSVGGVSNEQFF.

This CDR3 is CSARQGNEETQYF. In DNA, the CDR3 is TGCAGTGCTAGACAGGGAAACGAAGAGACCCAGTACTTC. The chain uses TRBV20-1 and TRBJ2-5; possible D gene TRBD1, 5 bases. There are 13 residues in the CDR3. V was cut by 2 bases and J by 3 bases, with 10 bases left in between. The germline gives CDR1 DFQATT, CDR2 SNEGSKA (reference sequence).

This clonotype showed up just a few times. Here the CDR3 DNA reads TGTGCCAGCAGTCCATACCCCGGGACAGGGGGGTCCCGAGGTGACGAGCAGTACTTC. Its translation: CASSPYPGTGGSRGDEQYF. The chain uses TRBV6-1 and TRBJ2-7, with 11 bases lining up with TRBD1. The trim removed 5 bases at V and 5 bases at J, leaving 20 bases unmatched. Germline V gene sequence: CDR1 MNHNS, CDR2 SASEGT. The CDR3 is 19 residues long.

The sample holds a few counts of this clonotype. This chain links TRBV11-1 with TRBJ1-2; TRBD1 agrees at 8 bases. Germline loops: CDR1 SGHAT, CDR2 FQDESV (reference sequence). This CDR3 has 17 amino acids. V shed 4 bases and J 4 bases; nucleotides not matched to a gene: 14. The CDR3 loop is CASSSRTGRSWGYGYTF. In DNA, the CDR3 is TGTGCCAGCAGCTCTCGGACAGGGAGAAGTTGGGGCTATGGCTACACCTTC.

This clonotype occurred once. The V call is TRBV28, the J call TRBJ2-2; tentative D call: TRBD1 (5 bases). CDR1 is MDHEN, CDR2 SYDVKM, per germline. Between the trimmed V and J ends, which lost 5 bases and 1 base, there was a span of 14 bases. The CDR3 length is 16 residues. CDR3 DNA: TGTGCCAGCAGTCACAACAGGTTATGGAACACCGGGGAGCTGTTTTTT. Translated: CASSHNRLWNTGELFF.

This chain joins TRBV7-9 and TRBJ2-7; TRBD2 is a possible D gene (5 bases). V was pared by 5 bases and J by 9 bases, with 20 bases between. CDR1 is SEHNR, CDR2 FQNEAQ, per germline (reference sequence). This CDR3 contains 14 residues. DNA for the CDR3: TGTGCCAGCAGCCAAGGGTTGCTTGCGGGCGGGCAGTACTTC. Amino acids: CASSQGLLAGGQYF.

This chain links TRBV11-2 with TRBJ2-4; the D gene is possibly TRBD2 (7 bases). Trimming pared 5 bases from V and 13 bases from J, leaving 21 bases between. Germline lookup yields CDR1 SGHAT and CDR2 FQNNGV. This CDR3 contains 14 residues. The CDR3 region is CASSTDSGGGMQYF. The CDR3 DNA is TGTGCCAGCAGCACGGACAGCGGCGGGGGAATGCAGTACTTC.

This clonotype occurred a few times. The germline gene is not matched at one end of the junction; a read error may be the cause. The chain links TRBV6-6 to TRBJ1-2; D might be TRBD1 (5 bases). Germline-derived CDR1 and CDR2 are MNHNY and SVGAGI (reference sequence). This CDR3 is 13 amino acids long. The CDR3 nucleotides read TGTGCCAGCAGCCCGGACATAGGCTATGGCTTCACCTTC. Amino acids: CASSPDIGYGFTF.

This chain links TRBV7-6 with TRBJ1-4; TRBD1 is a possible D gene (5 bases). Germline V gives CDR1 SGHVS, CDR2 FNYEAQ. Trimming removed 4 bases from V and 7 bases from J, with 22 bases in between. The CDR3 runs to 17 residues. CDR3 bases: TGTGCCAGCAGCTCTGCGGCGTTTGGGGGAGAGGGTGAAAAACTGTTTTTT. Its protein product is CASSSAAFGGEGEKLFF. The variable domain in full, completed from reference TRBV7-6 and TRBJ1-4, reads GAGVSQSPRYKVTKRGQDVALRCDPISGHVSLYWYRQALGQGPEFLTYFNYEAQQDKSGLPNDRFSAERPEGSISTLTIQRTEQRDSAMYRCASSSAAFGGEGEKLFFGSGTQLSVL.

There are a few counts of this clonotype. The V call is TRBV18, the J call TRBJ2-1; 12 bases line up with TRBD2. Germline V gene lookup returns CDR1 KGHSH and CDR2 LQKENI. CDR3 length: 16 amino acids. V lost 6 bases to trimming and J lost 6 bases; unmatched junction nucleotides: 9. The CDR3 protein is CASSPRTSGTGNEQFF. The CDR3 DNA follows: TGTGCCAGCTCCCCAAGGACTAGCGGGACCGGCAATGAGCAGTTCTTC.

The CDR3 region is CASRFRTTSTDTQYF. The CDR3 region has the DNA TGTGCCAGCAGATTCCGGACAACTAGCACAGATACGCAGTATTTT. The V and J genes are TRBV6-5 and TRBJ2-3, with a weak D call TRBD1 (5 bases). The CDR3 has 15 residues. The V and J ends lost 6 bases and 0 bases respectively, with 13 bases between them. Germline-derived CDR1 and CDR2 are MNHEY and SVGAGI.

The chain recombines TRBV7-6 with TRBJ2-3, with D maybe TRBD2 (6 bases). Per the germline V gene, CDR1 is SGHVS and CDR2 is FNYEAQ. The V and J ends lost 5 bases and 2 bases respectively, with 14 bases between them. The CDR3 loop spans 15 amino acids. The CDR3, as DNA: TGTGCCAGCAGCCGGGTAGCGGATAACACAGATACGCAGTATTTT. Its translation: CASSRVADNTDTQYF.

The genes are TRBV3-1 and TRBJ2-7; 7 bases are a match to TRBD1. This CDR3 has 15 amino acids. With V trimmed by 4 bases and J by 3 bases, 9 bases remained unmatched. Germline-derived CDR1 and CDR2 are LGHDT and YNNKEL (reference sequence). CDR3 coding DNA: TGTGCCAGCAGCCTGTCGAGACAGGGAGTCTACGAGCAGTACTTC. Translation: CASSLSRQGVYEQYF.

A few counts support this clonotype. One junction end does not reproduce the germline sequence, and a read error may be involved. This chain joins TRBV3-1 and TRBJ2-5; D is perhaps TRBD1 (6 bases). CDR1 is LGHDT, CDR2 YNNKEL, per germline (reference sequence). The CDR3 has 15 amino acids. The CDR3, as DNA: TGTGCCAGCAGCCAACCCTTACAGGGCCAAGAAACCCAGTACTTC. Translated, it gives CASSQPLQGQETQYF.

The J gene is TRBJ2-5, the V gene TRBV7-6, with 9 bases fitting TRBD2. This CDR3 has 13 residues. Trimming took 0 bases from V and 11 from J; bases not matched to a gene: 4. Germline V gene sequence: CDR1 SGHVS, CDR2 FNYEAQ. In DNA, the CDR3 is TGTGCCAGCAGCTTAGCCGGCGCGGGGGGGCAGTACTTC. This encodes CASSLAGAGGQYF.

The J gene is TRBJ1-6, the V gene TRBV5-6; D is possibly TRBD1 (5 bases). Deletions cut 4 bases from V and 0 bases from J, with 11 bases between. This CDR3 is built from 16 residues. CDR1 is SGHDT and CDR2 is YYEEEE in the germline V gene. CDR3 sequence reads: CASSQWTISYNSPLHF. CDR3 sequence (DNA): TGTGCCAGCAGCCAATGGACAATCTCCTATAATTCACCCCTCCACTTT.

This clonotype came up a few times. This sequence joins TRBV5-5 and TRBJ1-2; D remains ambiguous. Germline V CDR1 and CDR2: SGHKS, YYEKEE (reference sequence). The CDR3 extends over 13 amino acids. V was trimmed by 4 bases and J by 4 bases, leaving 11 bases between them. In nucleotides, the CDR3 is TGTGCCAGCAGCGGGGAGACCCCCTATGGCTACACCTTC. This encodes CASSGETPYGYTF.

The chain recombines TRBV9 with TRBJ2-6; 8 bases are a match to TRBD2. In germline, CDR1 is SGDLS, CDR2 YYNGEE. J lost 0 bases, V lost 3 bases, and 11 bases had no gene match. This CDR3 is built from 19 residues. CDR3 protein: CASSGQRGLTHSGANVLTF. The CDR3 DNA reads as TGTGCCAGCAGCGGTCAGCGGGGGCTAACACACTCTGGGGCCAACGTCCTGACTTTC.

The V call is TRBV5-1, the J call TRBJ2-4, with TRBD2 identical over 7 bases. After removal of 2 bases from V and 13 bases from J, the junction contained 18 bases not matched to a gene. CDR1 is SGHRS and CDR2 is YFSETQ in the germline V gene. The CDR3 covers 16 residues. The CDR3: CASSFGTSVGGREQYF. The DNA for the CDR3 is TGCGCCAGCAGCTTTGGCACTAGCGTCGGAGGTCGGGAGCAGTACTTC.

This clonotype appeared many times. The CDR3 DNA is TGTGCCAGCAGTGAAGGGCAGGGGGCGGACGAGCAGTACTTC. Amino acids: CASSEGQGADEQYF. The chain uses TRBV6-1 and TRBJ2-7; 8 nucleotides match TRBD1. This CDR3 comprises 14 residues. V lost 1 base and J lost 5; bases outside the gene matches: 4. Germline assignment: CDR1 MNHNS and CDR2 SASEGT.

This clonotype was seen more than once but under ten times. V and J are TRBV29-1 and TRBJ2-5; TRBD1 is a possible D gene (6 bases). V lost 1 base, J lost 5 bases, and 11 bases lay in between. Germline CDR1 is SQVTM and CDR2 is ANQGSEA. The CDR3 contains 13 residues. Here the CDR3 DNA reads TGCAGCGTTGAAGGGACAGTAACGGAGACCCAGTACTTC. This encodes CSVEGTVTETQYF.

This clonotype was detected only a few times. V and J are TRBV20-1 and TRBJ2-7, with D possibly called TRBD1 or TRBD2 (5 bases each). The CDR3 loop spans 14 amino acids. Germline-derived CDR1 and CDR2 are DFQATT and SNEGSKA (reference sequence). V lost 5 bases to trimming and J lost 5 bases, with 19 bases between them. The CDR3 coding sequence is TGCAGTGCTTTCCCCCGGGACGGAGTTCACGAGCAGTACTTC. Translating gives CSAFPRDGVHEQYF.

Here the CDR3 reads CSVVGGDDFEYF. In DNA form, the CDR3 reads TGCAGCGTTGTAGGGGGTGACGACTTTGAGTACTTC. The chain has TRBV29-1 and TRBJ2-5; D is perhaps TRBD1 (6 bases). Germline CDR1 is SQVTM and CDR2 is ANQGSEA. This CDR3 is built from 12 residues. Deletions cut 4 bases from V and 12 bases from J, with 18 bases between.

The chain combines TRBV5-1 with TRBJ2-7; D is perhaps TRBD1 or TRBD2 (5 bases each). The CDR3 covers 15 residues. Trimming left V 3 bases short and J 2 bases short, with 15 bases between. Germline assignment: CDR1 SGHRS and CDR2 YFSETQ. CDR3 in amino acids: CASSWGSEGPYEQYF. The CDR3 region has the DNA TGCGCCAGCAGCTGGGGGTCCGAGGGACCCTACGAGCAGTACTTC.

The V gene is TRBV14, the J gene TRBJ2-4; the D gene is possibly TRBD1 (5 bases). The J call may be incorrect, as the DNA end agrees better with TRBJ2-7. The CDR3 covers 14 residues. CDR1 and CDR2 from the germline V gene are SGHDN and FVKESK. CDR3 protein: CASSPYRQTGEQYF. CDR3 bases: TGTGCCAGCAGCCCTTACAGACAGACTGGCGAGCAGTACTTC.

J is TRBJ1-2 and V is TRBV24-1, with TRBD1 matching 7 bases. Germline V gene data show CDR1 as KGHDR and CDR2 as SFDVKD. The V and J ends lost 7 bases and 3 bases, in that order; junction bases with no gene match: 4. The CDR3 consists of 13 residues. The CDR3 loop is CATSLGQHYGYTF. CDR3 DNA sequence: TGTGCCACCAGCTTGGGACAGCACTATGGCTACACCTTC.

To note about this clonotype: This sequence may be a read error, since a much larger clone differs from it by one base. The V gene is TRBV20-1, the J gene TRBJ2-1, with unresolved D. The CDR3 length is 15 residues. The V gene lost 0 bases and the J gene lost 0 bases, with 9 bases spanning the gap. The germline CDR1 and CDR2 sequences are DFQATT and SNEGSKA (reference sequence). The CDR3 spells CSARDRSSSYNEQFF. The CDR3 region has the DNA TGCAGTGCTAGAGATCGCTCGAGCTCCTACAATGAGCAGTTCTTC.

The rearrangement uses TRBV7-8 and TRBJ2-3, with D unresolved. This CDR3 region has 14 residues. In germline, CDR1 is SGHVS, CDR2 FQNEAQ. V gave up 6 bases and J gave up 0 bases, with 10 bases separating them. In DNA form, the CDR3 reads TGTGCCAGCAGGTTGGGGTCTAGCACAGATACGCAGTATTTT. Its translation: CASRLGSSTDTQYF.

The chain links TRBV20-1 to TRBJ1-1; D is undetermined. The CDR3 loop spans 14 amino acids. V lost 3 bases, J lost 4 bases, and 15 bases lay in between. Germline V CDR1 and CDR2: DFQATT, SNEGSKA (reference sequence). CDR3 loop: CSASSETKITEAFF. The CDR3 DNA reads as TGCAGTGCTAGTTCTGAGACAAAAATCACTGAAGCTTTCTTT.

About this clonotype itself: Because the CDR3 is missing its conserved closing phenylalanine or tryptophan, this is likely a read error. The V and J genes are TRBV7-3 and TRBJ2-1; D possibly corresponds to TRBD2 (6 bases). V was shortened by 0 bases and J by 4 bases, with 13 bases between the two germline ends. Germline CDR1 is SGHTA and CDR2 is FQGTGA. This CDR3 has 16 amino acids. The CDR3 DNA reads TGTGCCAGCAGCTTAACTGCTTTCGGGGGTTACAATGAGCAGTTCTGC. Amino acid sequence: CASSLTAFGGYNEQFC.

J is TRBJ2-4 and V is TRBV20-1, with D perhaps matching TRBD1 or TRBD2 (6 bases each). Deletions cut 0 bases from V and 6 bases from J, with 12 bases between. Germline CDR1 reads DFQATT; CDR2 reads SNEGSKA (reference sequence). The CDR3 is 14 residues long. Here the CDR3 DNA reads TGCAGTGCTAGAGACCCGGGGGCGGGAAACATTCAGTACTTC. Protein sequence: CSARDPGAGNIQYF.